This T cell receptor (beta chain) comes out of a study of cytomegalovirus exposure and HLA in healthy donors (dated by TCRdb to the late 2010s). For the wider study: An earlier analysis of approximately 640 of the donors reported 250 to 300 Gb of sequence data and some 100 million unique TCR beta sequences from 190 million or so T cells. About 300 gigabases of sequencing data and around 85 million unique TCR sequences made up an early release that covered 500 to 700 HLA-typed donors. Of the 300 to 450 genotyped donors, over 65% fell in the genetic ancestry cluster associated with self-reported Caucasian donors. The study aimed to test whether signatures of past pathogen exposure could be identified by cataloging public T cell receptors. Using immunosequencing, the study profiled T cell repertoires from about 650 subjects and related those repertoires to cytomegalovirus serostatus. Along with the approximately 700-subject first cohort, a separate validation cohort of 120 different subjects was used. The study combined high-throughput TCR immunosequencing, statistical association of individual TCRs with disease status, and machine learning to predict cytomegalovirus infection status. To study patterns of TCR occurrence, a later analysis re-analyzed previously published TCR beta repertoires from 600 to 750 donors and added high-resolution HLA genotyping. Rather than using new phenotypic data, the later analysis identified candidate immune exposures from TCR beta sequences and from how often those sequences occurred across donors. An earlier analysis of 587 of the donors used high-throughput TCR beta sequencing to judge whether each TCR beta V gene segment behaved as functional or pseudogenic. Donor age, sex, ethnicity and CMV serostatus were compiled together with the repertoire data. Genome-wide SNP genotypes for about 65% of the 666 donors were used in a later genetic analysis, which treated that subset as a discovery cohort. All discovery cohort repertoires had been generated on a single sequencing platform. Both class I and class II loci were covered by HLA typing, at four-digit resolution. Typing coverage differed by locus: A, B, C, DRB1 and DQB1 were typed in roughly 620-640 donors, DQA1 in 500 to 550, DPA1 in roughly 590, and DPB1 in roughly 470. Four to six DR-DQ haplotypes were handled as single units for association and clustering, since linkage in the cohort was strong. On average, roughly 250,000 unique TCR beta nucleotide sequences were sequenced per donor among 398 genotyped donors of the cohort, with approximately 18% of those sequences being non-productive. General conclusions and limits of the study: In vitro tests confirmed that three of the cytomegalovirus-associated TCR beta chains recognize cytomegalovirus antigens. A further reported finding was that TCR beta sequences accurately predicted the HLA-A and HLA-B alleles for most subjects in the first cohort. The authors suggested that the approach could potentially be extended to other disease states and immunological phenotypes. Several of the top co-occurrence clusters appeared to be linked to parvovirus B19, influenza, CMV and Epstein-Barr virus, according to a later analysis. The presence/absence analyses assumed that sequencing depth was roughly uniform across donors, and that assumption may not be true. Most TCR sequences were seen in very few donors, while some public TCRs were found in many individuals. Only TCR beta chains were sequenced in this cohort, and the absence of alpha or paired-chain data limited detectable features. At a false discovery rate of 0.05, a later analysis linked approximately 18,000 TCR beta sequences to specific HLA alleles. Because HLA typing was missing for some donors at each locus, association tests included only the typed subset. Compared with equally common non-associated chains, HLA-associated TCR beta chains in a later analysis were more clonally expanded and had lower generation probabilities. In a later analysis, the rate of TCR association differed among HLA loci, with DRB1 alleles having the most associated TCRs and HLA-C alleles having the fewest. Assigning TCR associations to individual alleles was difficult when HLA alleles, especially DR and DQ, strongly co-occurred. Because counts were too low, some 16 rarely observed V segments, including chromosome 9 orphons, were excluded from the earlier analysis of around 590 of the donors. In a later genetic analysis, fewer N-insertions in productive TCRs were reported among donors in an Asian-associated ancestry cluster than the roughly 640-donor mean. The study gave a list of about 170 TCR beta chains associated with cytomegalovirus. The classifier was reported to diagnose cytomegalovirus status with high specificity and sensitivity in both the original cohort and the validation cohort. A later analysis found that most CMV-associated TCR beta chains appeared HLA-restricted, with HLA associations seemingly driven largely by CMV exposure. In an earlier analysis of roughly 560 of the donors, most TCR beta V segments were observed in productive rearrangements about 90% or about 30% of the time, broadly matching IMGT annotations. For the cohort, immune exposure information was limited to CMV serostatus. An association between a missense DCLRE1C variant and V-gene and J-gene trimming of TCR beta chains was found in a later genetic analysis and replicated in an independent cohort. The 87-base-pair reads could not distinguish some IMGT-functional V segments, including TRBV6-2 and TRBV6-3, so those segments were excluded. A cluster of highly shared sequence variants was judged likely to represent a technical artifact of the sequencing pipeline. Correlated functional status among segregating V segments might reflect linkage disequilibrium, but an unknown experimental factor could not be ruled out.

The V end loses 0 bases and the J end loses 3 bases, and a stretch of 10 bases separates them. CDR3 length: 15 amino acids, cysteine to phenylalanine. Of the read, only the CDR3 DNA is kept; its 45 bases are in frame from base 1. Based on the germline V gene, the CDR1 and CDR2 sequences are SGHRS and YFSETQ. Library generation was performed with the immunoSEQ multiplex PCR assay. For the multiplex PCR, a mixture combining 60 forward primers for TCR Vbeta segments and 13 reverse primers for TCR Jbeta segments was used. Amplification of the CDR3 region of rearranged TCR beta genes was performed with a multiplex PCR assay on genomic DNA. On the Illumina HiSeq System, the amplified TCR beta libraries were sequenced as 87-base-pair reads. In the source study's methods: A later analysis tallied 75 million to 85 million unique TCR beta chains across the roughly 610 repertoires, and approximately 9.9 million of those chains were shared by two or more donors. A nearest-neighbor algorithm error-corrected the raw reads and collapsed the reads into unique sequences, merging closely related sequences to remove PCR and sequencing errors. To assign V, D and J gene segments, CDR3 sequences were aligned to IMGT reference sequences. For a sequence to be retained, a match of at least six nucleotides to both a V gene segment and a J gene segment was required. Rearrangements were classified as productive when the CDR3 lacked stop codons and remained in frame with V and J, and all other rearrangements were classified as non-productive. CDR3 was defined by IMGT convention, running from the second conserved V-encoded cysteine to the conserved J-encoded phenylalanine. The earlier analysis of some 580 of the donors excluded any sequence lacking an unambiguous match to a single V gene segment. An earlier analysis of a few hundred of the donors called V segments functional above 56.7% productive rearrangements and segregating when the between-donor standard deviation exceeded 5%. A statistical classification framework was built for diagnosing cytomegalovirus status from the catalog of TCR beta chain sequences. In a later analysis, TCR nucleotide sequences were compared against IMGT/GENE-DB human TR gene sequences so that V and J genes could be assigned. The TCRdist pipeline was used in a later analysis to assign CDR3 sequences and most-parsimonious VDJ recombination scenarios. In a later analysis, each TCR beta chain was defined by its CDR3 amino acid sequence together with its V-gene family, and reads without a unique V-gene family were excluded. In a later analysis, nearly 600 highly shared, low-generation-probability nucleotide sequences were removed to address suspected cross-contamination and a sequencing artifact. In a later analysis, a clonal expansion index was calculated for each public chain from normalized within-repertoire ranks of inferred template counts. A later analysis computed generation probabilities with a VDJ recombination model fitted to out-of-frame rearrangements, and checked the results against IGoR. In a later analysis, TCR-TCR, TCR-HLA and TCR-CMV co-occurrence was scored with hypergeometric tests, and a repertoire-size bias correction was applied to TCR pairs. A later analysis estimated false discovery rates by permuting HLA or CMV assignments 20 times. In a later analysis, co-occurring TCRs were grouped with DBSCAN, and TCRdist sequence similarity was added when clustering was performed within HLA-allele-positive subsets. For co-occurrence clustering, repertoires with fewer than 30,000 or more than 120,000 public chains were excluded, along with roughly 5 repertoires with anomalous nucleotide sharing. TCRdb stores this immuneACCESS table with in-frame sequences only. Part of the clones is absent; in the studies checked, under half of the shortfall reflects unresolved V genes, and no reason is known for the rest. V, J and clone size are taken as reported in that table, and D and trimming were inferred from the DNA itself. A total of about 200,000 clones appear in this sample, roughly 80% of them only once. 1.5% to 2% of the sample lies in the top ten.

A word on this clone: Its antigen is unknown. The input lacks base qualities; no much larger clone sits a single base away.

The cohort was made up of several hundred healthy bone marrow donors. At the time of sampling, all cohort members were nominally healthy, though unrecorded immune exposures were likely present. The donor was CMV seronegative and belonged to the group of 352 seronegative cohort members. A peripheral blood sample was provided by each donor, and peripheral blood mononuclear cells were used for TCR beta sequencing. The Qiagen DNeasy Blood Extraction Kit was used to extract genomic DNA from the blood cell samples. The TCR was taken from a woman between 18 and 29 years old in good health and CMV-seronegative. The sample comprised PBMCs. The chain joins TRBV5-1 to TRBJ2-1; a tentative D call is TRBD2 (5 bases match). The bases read TGCGCCAGCAGCTTGGCCGAGCGGCACTACAATGAGCAGTTCTTC. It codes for CASSLAERHYNEQFF.